This entry lists 30 T cell receptor beta chains sequenced from one sample in a study of cytomegalovirus exposure and HLA in healthy donors. 13 Jbeta primers and 60 Vbeta primers were used for the PCR. Sequencing was performed with immunoSEQ multiplex PCR; in TCRdb, only in-frame clones are kept and a portion is missing. The sample lists roughly 100,000 clones, roughly 13% occurring once. The sequenced material came from PBMCs. Receptors were obtained from a man aged 35 to 55 in good health and CMV-seropositive.

This chain joins TRBV27 and TRBJ1-2; 8 bases line up with TRBD1. The CDR3 contains 13 residues. The germline V gene has CDR1 MNHEY and CDR2 SMNVEV (reference sequence). V was clipped by 4 bases and J by 3 bases; unmatched bases: 1. The CDR3 region is CASSSDRDYGYTF. The CDR3 nucleotides read TGTGCCAGCAGTTCGGACAGGGACTATGGCTACACCTTC.

This clone was detected only a few times. The V and J genes are TRBV6-5 and TRBJ2-3; 7 positions agree with TRBD1. Germline V gene data show CDR1 as MNHEY and CDR2 as SVGAGI. The length of the CDR3 is 14 residues. The J segment lost 1 base and the V segment lost 2 bases, leaving 0 bases of the junction unmatched. CDR3 protein: CASSYRGRTDTQYF. The DNA of the CDR3 is TGTGCCAGCAGTTACAGGGGGCGCACAGATACGCAGTATTTT.

This clone was seen a handful of times. The chain recombines TRBV5-4 with TRBJ2-3; TRBD2 might be the D (6 bases). The CDR3 totals 19 residues. The germline V gene encodes CDR1 SGHNT and CDR2 YYREEE (reference sequence). The ends were cut back, 4 bases at V and 1 base at J, with 25 bases in the middle. The CDR3 coding sequence is TGTGCCAGCAGCGGGATCGGTTTTAGCGGAGCTGGGGGCACAGATACGCAGTATTTT. This translates into CASSGIGFSGAGGTDTQYF.

The chain carries TRBV6-6 and TRBJ2-3, with a tentative D call TRBD1 (6 bases). There are 16 residues in the CDR3. The V and J ends lost 5 bases and 5 bases respectively, with 20 bases between them. Germline V CDR1 and CDR2: MNHNY, SVGAGI (reference sequence). The CDR3 sequence is CASSPYRVVRIDTQYF. The CDR3 DNA follows: TGTGCCAGCAGTCCGTACAGGGTAGTGAGAATAGATACGCAGTATTTT.

This chain links TRBV5-4 with TRBJ2-5; TRBD2 aligns across 7 bases. The V gene's germline CDR1 is SGHNT and CDR2 YYREEE (reference sequence). The ends lost 0 bases at V and 0 bases at J; junction bases unmatched: 2. The CDR3 covers 15 residues. The CDR3 loop is CASSLGGGNQETQYF. In DNA, the CDR3 is TGTGCCAGCAGCTTGGGGGGGGGAAACCAAGAGACCCAGTACTTC.

CDR3 coding DNA: TGTGCCAGCAGCCCCACAGGGACCGAGCAGTTCTTC. Translation: CASSPTGTEQFF. The genes are TRBV2 and TRBJ2-1; possible D gene TRBD1, 6 bases. Germline CDR1 is SNHLY and CDR2 is FYNNEI. V lost 6 bases to trimming and J lost 10 bases, with 13 bases between them. The CDR3 is made up of 12 amino acids.

This clone has only a few counts. This chain connects TRBV6-5 to TRBJ2-7; TRBD1 might be the D (5 bases). The CDR3 extends over 15 amino acids. Per the germline V gene, CDR1 is MNHEY and CDR2 is SVGAGI. V was cut by 6 bases and J by 2 bases, with 17 bases left in between. CDR3 residues: CASRATRTPTYEQYF. CDR3 sequence (DNA): TGTGCCAGCAGAGCGACTCGGACACCCACCTACGAGCAGTACTTC.

J is TRBJ1-1 and V is TRBV5-4; TRBD1 matches 7 bases. This CDR3 region has 13 residues. Trimming took 7 bases from V and 1 from J; bases not matched to a gene: 4. Germline V gene lookup returns CDR1 SGHNT and CDR2 YYREEE (reference sequence). CDR3 sequence: CASAGTANTEAFF. In DNA form, the CDR3 reads TGTGCCAGCGCCGGGACAGCGAACACTGAAGCTTTCTTT.

This clone came up a few times. The chain links TRBV9 to TRBJ2-1, with 8 bases lining up with TRBD2. Germline V gives CDR1 SGDLS, CDR2 YYNGEE. V gave up 2 bases and J gave up 5 bases; unmatched junction bases: 6. This CDR3 contains 15 residues. CDR3 in DNA: TGTGCCAGCAGCGTCGTAAGCGGGAGAGACAATGAGCAGTTCTTC. Its protein product is CASSVVSGRDNEQFF.

The chain carries TRBV28 and TRBJ2-1; 12 nucleotides match TRBD2. J gave up 9 bases and V 2 bases, and 5 bases lay outside the gene matches. This CDR3 comprises 15 residues. Germline CDR1 reads MDHEN; CDR2 reads SYDVKM. The chain's CDR3 is CASSLALAGGIEQFF. The CDR3 DNA follows: TGTGCCAGCAGTTTAGCACTAGCGGGAGGAATTGAGCAGTTCTTC.

This clone was seen a handful of times. This chain joins TRBV13 and TRBJ1-1; D not certain. Germline assignment: CDR1 PRHDT and CDR2 FYEKMQ (reference sequence). The CDR3 loop spans 17 amino acids. The V gene lost 5 bases and the J gene lost 1 base, with 20 bases spanning the gap. CDR3 residues: CASSPPVVIGPNTEAFF. CDR3 nucleotide sequence: TGTGCCAGCAGCCCCCCCGTGGTAATTGGGCCGAACACTGAAGCTTTCTTT.

The V gene is TRBV7-8, the J gene TRBJ2-6, with D tentatively TRBD2 (6 bases). The CDR3 contains 17 residues. V lost 5 bases to trimming and J lost 0 bases, with 14 bases between them. The germline V gene encodes CDR1 SGHVS and CDR2 FQNEAQ. The CDR3 DNA follows: TGTGCCAGCAGCCCCTCGGGACTTTTCTCTGGGGCCAACGTCCTGACTTTC. This codes for CASSPSGLFSGANVLTF. Supplemented by reference TRBV7-8 and TRBJ2-6, the full variable domain reads GAGVSQSPRYKVAKRGQDVALRCDPISGHVSLFWYQQALGQGPEFLTYFQNEAQLDKSGLPSDRFFAERPEGSVSTLKIQRTQQEDSAVYLCASSPSGLFSGANVLTFGAGSRLTVL.

The chain is built from TRBV11-2 and TRBJ2-7; 8 bases fit TRBD1. Germline V gene sequence: CDR1 SGHAT, CDR2 FQNNGV. This CDR3 has 16 residues. The ends lost 5 bases at V and 3 bases at J; junction bases unmatched: 12. The chain's CDR3 is CASSRRPGQVDYEQYF. The CDR3 DNA reads TGTGCCAGCAGCCGACGACCGGGACAGGTGGACTACGAGCAGTACTTC.

This clone has only a few counts. The rearrangement links TRBV5-1 to TRBJ2-1, with 11 bases fitting TRBD2. Germline trimming cut 3 bases from V and 6 bases from J; bases unmatched to any gene: 5. Germline CDR1 SGHRS, CDR2 YFSETQ. This CDR3 contains 15 residues. CDR3 nucleotides: TGCGCCAGCAGCTCCGGGACTAGCGGATTCAATGAGCAGTTCTTC. Translated, it gives CASSSGTSGFNEQFF.

The CDR3: CASSPTPGTGELFF. In DNA form, the CDR3 reads TGCGCCAGCAGCCCAACCCCGGGCACCGGGGAGCTGTTTTTT. The rearrangement links TRBV5-1 to TRBJ2-2, with D uncertain. Trimming stripped 4 bases from V and 4 bases from J, with 11 bases between. Germline CDR1 and CDR2: SGHRS and YFSETQ. The CDR3 consists of 14 residues.

This clone has just a few counts. CDR3 region: CASSALGGAGYNEQFF. The DNA for the CDR3 is TGTGCCAGCAGCGCTTTAGGGGGGGCGGGCTACAATGAGCAGTTCTTC. The chain couples TRBV9 to TRBJ2-1; D may be TRBD2 (7 bases). This CDR3 region has 16 residues. V lost 3 bases and J lost 3, with 16 bases in between. Germline CDR1 reads SGDLS; CDR2 reads YYNGEE.

The chain has TRBV19 and TRBJ1-1, with 10 bases identical to TRBD1. V shed 7 bases, J shed 1 base, and the junction held 15 bases outside the gene matches. Per the germline V gene, CDR1 is LNHDA and CDR2 is SQIVND (reference sequence). The CDR3 sequence is 18 residues long. The DNA of the CDR3 is TGTGCCAGTAAAAGCCTCCTCCGGGACAGGGGACAGAACACTGAAGCTTTCTTT. Protein sequence: CASKSLLRDRGQNTEAFF.

The chain uses TRBV5-1 and TRBJ2-3; D perhaps matches TRBD1 (5 bases). Germline assignment: CDR1 SGHRS and CDR2 YFSETQ. The CDR3 is 16 residues long. The V and J ends lost 4 bases and 3 bases respectively, with 18 bases between them. CDR3 coding DNA: TGCGCCAGCAGCCTCGAAGGAAGGGCAGGGACAGATACGCAGTATTTT. Residues: CASSLEGRAGTDTQYF. Together with reference TRBV5-1 and TRBJ2-3, the CDR3 gives the full variable domain: KAGVTQTPRYLIKTRGQQVTLSCSPISGHRSVSWYQQTPGQGLQFLFEYFSETQRNKGNFPGRFSGRQFSNSRSEMNVSTLELGDSALYLCASSLEGRAGTDTQYFGPGTRLTVL.

This clone was seen a few times. The chain joins TRBV28 to TRBJ1-2; TRBD1 is a possible D gene (5 bases). CDR1 and CDR2 (germline): MDHEN, SYDVKM. The V gene lost 2 bases and the J gene lost 10 bases, with 14 bases spanning the gap. There are 13 residues in the CDR3. The CDR3 spells CASSLPAGVIYTF. The CDR3 DNA is TGTGCCAGCAGTTTACCGGCGGGGGTGATCTACACCTTC.

This clone was counted between two and nine times. The rearrangement links TRBV27 to TRBJ1-5; 9 positions match TRBD1. Germline lookup yields CDR1 MNHEY and CDR2 SMNVEV (reference sequence). The CDR3 is 16 amino acids. Unmatched junction bases numbered 8, after V lost 3 bases and J lost 5 bases. CDR3 region: CASSLRDREGDQPQHF. CDR3 sequence (DNA): TGTGCCAGCAGTTTGAGGGACAGGGAGGGCGATCAGCCCCAGCATTTT.

The chain joins TRBV21-1 to TRBJ2-7; TRBD2 is the table's D call and was not checked against the DNA. TRBV21-1 is a pseudogene locus. This CDR3 has 15 amino acids. This CDR3 is CASTDSGRNSYEQYF. In DNA form, the CDR3 reads TGTGCCAGCACCGATAGCGGGAGAAACTCCTACGAGCAGTACTTC.

This clone showed up just a few times. The J gene is TRBJ2-1, the V gene TRBV11-1; 10 bases fit TRBD2. The germline V gene has CDR1 SGHAT and CDR2 FQDESV (reference sequence). Trimming at V came to 2 bases and at J to 1 base, leaving 2 bases not matched to a gene. The CDR3 length is 16 residues. CDR3 amino acids: CASSLTSGVSYNEQFF. Here the CDR3 DNA reads TGTGCCAGCAGCTTAACTAGCGGGGTATCCTACAATGAGCAGTTCTTC. Full variable domain (remainder filled in from reference TRBV11-1 and TRBJ2-1): EAEVAQSPRYKITEKSQAVAFWCDPISGHATLYWYRQILGQGPELLVQFQDESVVDDSQLPKDRFSAERLKGVDSTLKIQPAELGDSAMYLCASSLTSGVSYNEQFFGPGTRLTVL.

The chain combines TRBV6-1 with TRBJ2-3; 9 bases match TRBD2. V gave up 0 bases and J gave up 3 bases; unmatched junction bases: 4. The CDR3 extends over 16 amino acids. From germline, CDR1 is MNHNS and CDR2 SASEGT. The CDR3 DNA sequence: TGTGCCAGCAGTGAAGCGGAGAGCGGGGGGACAGATACGCAGTATTTT. This sequence encodes CASSEAESGGTDTQYF.

This clone was counted between two and nine times. The V call is TRBV5-1, the J call TRBJ2-2; D not certain. CDR1 and CDR2 from the germline V gene are SGHRS and YFSETQ. Trimming took off 0 bases at V and 6 bases at J, with 9 bases between the two ends. The CDR3 loop spans 14 amino acids. The CDR3 bases are TGCGCCAGCAGCTTGGTGTCTATGTCCGGGGAGCTGTTTTTT. This translates into CASSLVSMSGELFF.

This clone was observed a handful of times. V usage is TRBV19 and J usage is TRBJ1-2; 8 bases align to TRBD1. The junction had 7 bases not matched to a gene; V was cut back by 9 bases and J by 4 bases. The germline CDR1 and CDR2 sequences are LNHDA and SQIVND (reference sequence). The CDR3 is made up of 13 amino acids. CDR3 region: CASRTGGSYGYTF. CDR3 nucleotides: TGTGCCAGCCGTACAGGGGGTAGCTATGGCTACACCTTC.

The sample holds a few counts of this clone. The chain uses TRBV9 and TRBJ2-5; 12 bases agree with TRBD2. The CDR3 has 14 residues. V shed 3 bases, J shed 4 bases, and the junction held 1 base outside the gene matches. The germline V gene encodes CDR1 SGDLS and CDR2 YYNGEE. The CDR3 loop reads CASSEGLAGETQYF. The CDR3 DNA follows: TGTGCCAGCAGCGAGGGACTAGCGGGAGAGACCCAGTACTTC.

This clone was observed a few times. The gene calls are TRBV25-1 and TRBJ2-1; D might be TRBD2 (5 bases). Trimming shortened V by 2 bases and J by 6 bases, and 20 bases separated the two germline ends. From germline, CDR1 is MGHDK and CDR2 SYGVNS. The CDR3 is 17 amino acids. The CDR3 loop reads CASSETTNRPGGNEQFF. The DNA of the CDR3 is TGTGCCAGCAGTGAAACCACAAACCGGCCCGGAGGCAATGAGCAGTTCTTC.

This rearrangement joins TRBV11-2 to TRBJ2-1; maybe TRBD2 (5 bases). V gave up 1 base and J gave up 4 bases, with 11 bases separating them. The V gene's germline CDR1 is SGHAT and CDR2 FQNNGV. CDR3 length equals 15 residues. The CDR3 is CASSLADWKYNEQFF. The CDR3 nucleotides are TGTGCCAGCAGCTTAGCGGACTGGAAATACAATGAGCAGTTCTTC.

This clone appeared a few times. V is TRBV19 and J is TRBJ2-7; perhaps TRBD1 as D (6 bases). V was cut by 3 bases and J by 0 bases, with 12 bases left in between. CDR1 is LNHDA, CDR2 SQIVND, per germline (reference sequence). CDR3 length: 15 residues. CDR3: CASSMGAGSSYEQYF. CDR3 bases: TGTGCCAGTAGTATGGGGGCAGGGAGCTCCTACGAGCAGTACTTC.

The V and J genes are TRBV5-4 and TRBJ1-2; D is uncertain. With 4 bases removed from V and 5 bases from J, the gap between germline ends came to 12 bases. Germline-derived CDR1 and CDR2 are SGHNT and YYREEE (reference sequence). The CDR3 contains 13 residues. The CDR3 DNA reads as TGTGCCAGCAGCCTCGGAGGGTTATATGGCTACACCTTC. This encodes CASSLGGLYGYTF.